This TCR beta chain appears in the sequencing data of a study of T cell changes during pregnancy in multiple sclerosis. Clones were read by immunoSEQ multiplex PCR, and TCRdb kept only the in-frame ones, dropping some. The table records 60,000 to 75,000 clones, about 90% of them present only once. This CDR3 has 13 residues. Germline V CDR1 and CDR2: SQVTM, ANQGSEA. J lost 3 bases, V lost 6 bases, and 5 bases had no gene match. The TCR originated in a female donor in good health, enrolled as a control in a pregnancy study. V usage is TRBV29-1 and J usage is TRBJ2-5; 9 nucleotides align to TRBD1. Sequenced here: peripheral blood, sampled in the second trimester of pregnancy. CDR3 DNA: TGCAGCGTCAAGACAGGGGGGAAAGAGACCCAGTACTTC. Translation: CSVKTGGKETQYF. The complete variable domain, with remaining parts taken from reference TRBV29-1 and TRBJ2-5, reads SAVISQKPSRDICQRGTSLTIQCQVDSQVTMMFWYRQQPGQSLTLIATANQGSEATYESGFVIDKFPISRPNLTFSTLTVSNMSPEDSSIYLCSVKTGGKETQYFGPGTRLLVL.